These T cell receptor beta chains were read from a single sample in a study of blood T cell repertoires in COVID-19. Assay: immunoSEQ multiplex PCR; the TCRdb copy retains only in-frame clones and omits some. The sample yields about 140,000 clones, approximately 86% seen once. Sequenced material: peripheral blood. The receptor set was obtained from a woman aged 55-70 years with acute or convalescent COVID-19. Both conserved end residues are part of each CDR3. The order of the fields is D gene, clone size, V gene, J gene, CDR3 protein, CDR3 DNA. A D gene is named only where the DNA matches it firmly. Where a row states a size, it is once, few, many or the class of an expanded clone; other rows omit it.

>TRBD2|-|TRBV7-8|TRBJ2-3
CASRPILAGQFTDTQYF
TGTGCCAGCAGACCCATCCTAGCGGGGCAATTCACAGATACGCAGTATTTT
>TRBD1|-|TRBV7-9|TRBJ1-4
CASSGRDRSNEKLFF
TGTGCCAGCAGCGGCCGGGACAGGAGTAATGAAAAACTGTTTTTT
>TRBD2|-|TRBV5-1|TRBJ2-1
CASSLVASGSYNEQFF
TGCGCCAGCAGCTTGGTTGCTAGCGGTTCCTACAATGAGCAGTTCTTC
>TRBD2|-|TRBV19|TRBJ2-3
CASSPLAGGSDTQYF
TGTGCCAGTTCCCCACTAGCGGGGGGGTCAGATACGCAGTATTTT
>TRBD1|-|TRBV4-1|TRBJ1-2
CASSQVTGTGYGYTF
TGCGCCAGCAGCCAAGTTACCGGGACAGGTTATGGCTACACCTTC
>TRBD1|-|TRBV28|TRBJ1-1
CATTGAWGTEAFF
TGTGCCACCACAGGGGCTTGGGGCACTGAAGCTTTCTTT
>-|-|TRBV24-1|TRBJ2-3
CATSDKESSLTDTQYF
TGTGCCACCAGTGACAAAGAGAGTTCTTTAACAGATACGCAGTATTTT
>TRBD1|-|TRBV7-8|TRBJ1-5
CASSRATGYSNQPQHF
TGTGCCAGCAGCCGCGCGACAGGGTATAGCAATCAGCCCCAGCATTTT
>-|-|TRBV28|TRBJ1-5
CASSLELYQPQHF
TGTGCCAGCAGTTTGGAGTTGTATCAGCCCCAGCATTTT
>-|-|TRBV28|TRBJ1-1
CASSFLPLEAFF
TGTGCCAGCAGTTTCCTCCCCCTGGAAGCTTTCTTT
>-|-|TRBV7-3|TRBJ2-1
CASSLGGGYNEQFF
TGTGCCAGCAGCTTAGGTGGGGGGTACAATGAGCAGTTCTTC
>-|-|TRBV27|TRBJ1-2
CASSLSPGLPLGYTF
TGTGCCAGCAGTTTATCGCCAGGGTTACCTTTGGGCTACACCTTC
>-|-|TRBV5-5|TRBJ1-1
CASSFEGDTEAFF
TGTGCCAGCAGCTTTGAGGGGGACACTGAAGCTTTCTTT
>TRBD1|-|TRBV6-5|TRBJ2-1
CASSPAGQGPHEQFF
TGTGCCAGCAGCCCCGCGGGACAGGGCCCTCATGAGCAGTTCTTC
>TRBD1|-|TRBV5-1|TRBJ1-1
CASSSGQGGGTEAFF
TGCGCCAGCAGCTCCGGACAGGGAGGTGGCACTGAAGCTTTCTTT
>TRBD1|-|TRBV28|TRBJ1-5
CASGGQGFSQPQHF
TGTGCCAGCGGAGGACAGGGTTTCAGCCAGCCCCAGCATTTT
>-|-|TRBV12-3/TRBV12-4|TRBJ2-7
CASSSLHEQYF
TGTGCCAGCAGTTCCCTACACGAGCAGTACTTC
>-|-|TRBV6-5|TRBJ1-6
CASRNGLLDNSPLHF
TGTGCCAGCAGGAATGGGCTGCTCGATAATTCACCCCTCCACTTT
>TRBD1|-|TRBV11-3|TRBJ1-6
CASSRDRDRGKSPLHF
TGTGCCAGCAGCCGAGACCGGGACAGGGGGAAGTCACCCCTCCACTTT
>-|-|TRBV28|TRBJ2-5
CASSLERNQETQYF
TGTGCCAGCAGTTTAGAGCGGAACCAAGAGACCCAGTACTTC
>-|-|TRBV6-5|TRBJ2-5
CASSYGFEELETQYF
TGTGCCAGCAGTTACGGGTTTGAGGAGTTGGAGACCCAGTACTTC
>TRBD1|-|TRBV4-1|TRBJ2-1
CASSQKDAGGSYNEQFF
TGCGCCAGCAGCCAAAAAGACGCAGGGGGTTCCTACAATGAGCAGTTCTTC
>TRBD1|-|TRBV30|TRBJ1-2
CAWSVKGQGYYGYTF
TGTGCCTGGAGTGTAAAGGGACAGGGCTACTATGGCTACACCTTC
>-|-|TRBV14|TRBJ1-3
CASSQDRYSKFYSGNTIYF
TGTGCCAGCAGCCAAGATAGGTACAGCAAATTTTACTCTGGAAACACCATATATTTT
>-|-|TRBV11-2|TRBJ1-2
CASSLVPGNGYTF
TGTGCCAGCAGCTTAGTTCCGGGGAATGGCTACACCTTC
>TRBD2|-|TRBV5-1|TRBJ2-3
CASSSSGTSGDTQYF
TGCGCCAGCAGCTCCTCCGGAACTAGCGGAGATACGCAGTATTTT
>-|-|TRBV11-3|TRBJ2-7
CASSLRVSGDYEQYF
TGTGCCAGCAGCTTACGGGTCTCCGGGGACTACGAGCAGTACTTC
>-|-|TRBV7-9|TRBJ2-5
CASSLGLLATQETQYF
TGTGCCAGCAGCTTGGGCCTCCTAGCGACCCAAGAGACCCAGTACTTC
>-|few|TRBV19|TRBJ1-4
CASNRPGVREKLFF
TGTGCCAGTAACCGACCGGGAGTCCGTGAAAAACTGTTTTTT
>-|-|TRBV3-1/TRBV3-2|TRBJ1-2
CASTPGWTNYGYTF
TGTGCCAGCACCCCAGGGTGGACTAACTATGGCTACACCTTC
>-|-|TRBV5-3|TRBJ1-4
CARSLSPDYEKLFF
TGTGCCAGAAGCTTGTCTCCGGACTACGAAAAACTGTTTTTT
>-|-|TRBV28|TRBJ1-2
CASSFGQYGYTF
TGTGCCAGCAGCTTCGGACAGTATGGCTACACCTTC
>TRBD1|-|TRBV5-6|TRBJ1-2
CASSRGQGDYGYTF
TGTGCCAGCAGCCGGGGACAGGGTGACTATGGCTACACCTTC
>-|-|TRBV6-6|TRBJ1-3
CASASREIDGNTIYF
TGTGCCAGCGCCTCCCGGGAGATTGATGGAAACACCATATATTTT
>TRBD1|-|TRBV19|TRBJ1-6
CASSTPGQLDNSPLHF
TGTGCCAGTAGTACCCCGGGACAGCTCGATAATTCACCCCTCCACTTT
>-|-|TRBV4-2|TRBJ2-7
CASSQELPYPYEQYF
TGTGCCAGCAGCCAAGAACTACCCTACCCCTACGAGCAGTACTTC
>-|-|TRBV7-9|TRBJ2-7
CASSPLLSQGEQYF
TGTGCCAGCAGCCCTCTCCTCTCCCAGGGTGAGCAGTACTTC
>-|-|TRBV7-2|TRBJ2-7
CASSPGTSSYEQYF
TGTGCCAGCAGCCCTGGGACTTCGTCCTACGAGCAGTACTTC
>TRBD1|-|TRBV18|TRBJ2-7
CASSPLGTGDHEQYF
TGTGCCAGCTCACCTCTAGGGACAGGGGACCACGAGCAGTACTTC
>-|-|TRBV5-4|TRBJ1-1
CASSSPRGSGTEAFF
TGTGCCAGCAGCTCCCCCAGGGGAAGTGGCACTGAAGCTTTCTTT
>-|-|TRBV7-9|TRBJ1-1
CASSRGRGTEAFF
TGTGCCAGCAGCCGGGGCAGGGGCACTGAAGCTTTCTTT
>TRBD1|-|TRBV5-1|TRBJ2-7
CASSLGTGGDEQYF
TGCGCCAGCAGCTTGGGGACAGGAGGCGACGAGCAGTACTTC
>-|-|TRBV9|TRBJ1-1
CASSVAGIDTEAFF
TGTGCCAGCAGCGTAGCAGGGATTGACACTGAAGCTTTCTTT